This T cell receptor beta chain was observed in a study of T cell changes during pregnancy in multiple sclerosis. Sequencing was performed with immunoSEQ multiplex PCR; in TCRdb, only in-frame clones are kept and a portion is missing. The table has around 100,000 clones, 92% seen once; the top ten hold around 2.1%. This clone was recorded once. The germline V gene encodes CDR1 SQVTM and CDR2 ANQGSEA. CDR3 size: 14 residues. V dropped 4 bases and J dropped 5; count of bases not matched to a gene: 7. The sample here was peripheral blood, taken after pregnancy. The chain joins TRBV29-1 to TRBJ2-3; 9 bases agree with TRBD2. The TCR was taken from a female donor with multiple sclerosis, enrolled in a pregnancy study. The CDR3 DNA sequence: TGCAGCGTTGGTTTGGGCGGGGGGGGAGATACGCAGTATTTT. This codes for CSVGLGGGGDTQYF.